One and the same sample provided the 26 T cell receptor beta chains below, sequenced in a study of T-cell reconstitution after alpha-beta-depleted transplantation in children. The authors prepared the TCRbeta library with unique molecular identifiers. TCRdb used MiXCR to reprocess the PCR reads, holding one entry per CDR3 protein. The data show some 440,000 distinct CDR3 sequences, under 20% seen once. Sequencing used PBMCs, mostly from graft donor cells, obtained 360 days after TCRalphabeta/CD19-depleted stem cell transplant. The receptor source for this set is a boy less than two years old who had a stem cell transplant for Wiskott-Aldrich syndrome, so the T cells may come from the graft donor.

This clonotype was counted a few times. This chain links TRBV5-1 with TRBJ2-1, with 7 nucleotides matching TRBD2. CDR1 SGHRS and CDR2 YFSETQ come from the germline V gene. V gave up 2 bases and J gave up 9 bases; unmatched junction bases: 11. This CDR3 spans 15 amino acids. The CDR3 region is CASSFERGRAGEQFF. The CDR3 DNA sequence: TGCGCCAGCAGCTTCGAACGCGGGAGAGCGGGTGAGCAGTTCTTC.

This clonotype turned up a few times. The DNA of the CDR3 is TGTGCCAGCAGCTTGGCCTACGGCTCTTACGCCCTCTACGAGCAGTACTTC. The encoded protein is CASSLAYGSYALYEQYF. The rearrangement links TRBV5-6 to TRBJ2-7; no definite D call. Germline V lookup: CDR1 SGHDT, CDR2 YYEEEE. There are 17 residues in the CDR3. V shed 0 bases and J shed 3 bases, with 19 bases lying between them.

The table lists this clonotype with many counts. The CDR3 region has the DNA TGCGCCAGCAGCAGCCGACCCATGAACACTGAAGCTTTCTTT. Its translation: CASSSRPMNTEAFF. The genes are TRBV10-2 and TRBJ1-1; unclear D gene. Germline CDR1 is WSHSY and CDR2 is SAAADI. The V and J ends lost 6 bases and 0 bases respectively, with 11 bases between them. The CDR3 length is 14 residues.

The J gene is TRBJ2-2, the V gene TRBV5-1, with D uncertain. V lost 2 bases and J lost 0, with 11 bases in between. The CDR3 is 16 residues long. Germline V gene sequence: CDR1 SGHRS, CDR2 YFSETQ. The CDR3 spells CASSFVTTANTGELFF. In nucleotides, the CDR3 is TGCGCCAGCAGCTTCGTAACCACCGCGAACACCGGGGAGCTGTTTTTT.

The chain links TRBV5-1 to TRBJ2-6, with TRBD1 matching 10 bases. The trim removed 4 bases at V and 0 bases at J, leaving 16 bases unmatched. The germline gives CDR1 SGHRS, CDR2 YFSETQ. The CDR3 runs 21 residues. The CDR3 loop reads CASSLTPGQGSPLSGANVLTF. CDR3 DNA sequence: TGCGCCAGCAGCCTGACTCCGGGACAGGGGTCTCCTCTCTCTGGGGCCAACGTCCTGACTTTC.

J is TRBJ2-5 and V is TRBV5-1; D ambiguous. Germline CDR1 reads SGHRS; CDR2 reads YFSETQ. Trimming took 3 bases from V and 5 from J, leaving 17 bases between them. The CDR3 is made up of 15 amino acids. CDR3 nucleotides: TGCGCCAGCAGCTCCCTTCATATGAGCAGCGAGACCCAGTACTTC. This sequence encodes CASSSLHMSSETQYF. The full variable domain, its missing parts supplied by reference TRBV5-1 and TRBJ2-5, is KAGVTQTPRYLIKTRGQQVTLSCSPISGHRSVSWYQQTPGQGLQFLFEYFSETQRNKGNFPGRFSGRQFSNSRSEMNVSTLELGDSALYLCASSSLHMSSETQYFGPGTRLLVL.

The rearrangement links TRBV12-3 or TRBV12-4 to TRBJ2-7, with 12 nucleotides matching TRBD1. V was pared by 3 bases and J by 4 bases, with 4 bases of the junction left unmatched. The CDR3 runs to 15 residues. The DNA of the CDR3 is TGTGCCAGCAGTTTTGGGACAGGGGGCTTTTACGAGCAGTACTTC. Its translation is CASSFGTGGFYEQYF.

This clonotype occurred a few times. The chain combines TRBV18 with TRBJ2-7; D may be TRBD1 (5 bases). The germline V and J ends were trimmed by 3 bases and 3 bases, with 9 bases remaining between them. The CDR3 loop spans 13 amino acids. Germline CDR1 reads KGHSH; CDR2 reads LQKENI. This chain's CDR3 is CASSPVTDYEQYF. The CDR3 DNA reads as TGTGCCAGCTCACCCGTGACAGACTACGAGCAGTACTTC. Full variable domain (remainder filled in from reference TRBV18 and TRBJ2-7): NAGVMQNPRHLVRRRGQEARLRCSPMKGHSHVYWYRQLPEEGLKFMVYLQKENIIDESGMPKERFSAEFPKEGPSILRIQQVVRGDSAAYFCASSPVTDYEQYFGPGTRLTVT.

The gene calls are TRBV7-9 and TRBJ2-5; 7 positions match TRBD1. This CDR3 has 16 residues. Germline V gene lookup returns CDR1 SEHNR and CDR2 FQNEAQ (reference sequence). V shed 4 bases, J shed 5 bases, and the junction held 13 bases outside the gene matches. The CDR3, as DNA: TGTGCCAGCAGCTCACCGAAATCGACAGGGAGCGAGACCCAGTACTTC. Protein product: CASSSPKSTGSETQYF. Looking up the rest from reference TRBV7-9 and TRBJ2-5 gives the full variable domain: DTGVSQNPRHKITKRGQNVTFRCDPISEHNRLYWYRQTLGQGPEFLTYFQNEAQLEKSRLLSDRFSAERPKGSFSTLEIQRTEQGDSAMYLCASSSPKSTGSETQYFGPGTRLLVL.

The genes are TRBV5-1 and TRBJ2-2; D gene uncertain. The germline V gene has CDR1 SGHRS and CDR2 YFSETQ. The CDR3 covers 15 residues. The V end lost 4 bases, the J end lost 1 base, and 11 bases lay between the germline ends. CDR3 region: CASSARTGNTGELFF. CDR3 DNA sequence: TGCGCCAGCAGCGCGCGGACGGGGAACACCGGGGAGCTGTTTTTT.

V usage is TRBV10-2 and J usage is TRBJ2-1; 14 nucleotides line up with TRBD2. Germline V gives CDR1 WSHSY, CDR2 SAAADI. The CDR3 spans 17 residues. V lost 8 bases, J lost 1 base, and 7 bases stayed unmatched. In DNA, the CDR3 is TGCGCCAGCTCCAGACTAGCGGGGGGGCCTTCCTACAATGAGCAGTTCTTC. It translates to CASSRLAGGPSYNEQFF.

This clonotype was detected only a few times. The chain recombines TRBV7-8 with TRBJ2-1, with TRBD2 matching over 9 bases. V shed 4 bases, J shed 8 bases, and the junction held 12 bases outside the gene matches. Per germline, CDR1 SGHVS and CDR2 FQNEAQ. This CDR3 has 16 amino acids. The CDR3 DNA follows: TGTGCCAGCAGCTACTTCGCGGGAGGGCCTCAGCATGAGCAGTTCTTC. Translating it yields CASSYFAGGPQHEQFF.

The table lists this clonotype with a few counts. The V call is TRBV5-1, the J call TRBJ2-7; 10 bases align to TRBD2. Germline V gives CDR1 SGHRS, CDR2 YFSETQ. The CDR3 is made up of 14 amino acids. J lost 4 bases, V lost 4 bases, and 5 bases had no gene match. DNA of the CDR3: TGCGCCAGCAGCACGACTAGCGGGTTTTACGAGCAGTACTTC. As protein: CASSTTSGFYEQYF. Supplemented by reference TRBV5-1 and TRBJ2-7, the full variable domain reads KAGVTQTPRYLIKTRGQQVTLSCSPISGHRSVSWYQQTPGQGLQFLFEYFSETQRNKGNFPGRFSGRQFSNSRSEMNVSTLELGDSALYLCASSTTSGFYEQYFGPGTRLTVT.

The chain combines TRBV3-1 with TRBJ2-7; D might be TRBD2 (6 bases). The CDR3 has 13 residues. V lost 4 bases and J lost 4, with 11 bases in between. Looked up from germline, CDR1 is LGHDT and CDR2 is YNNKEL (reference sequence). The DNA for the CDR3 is TGTGCCAGCAGCCCTAGACTAGTATACGAGCAGTACTTC. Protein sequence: CASSPRLVYEQYF.

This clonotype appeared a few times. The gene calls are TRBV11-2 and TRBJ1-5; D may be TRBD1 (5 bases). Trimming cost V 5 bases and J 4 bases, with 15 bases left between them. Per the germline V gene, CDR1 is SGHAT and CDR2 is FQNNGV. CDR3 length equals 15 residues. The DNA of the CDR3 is TGTGCCAGCAGCCCAAACACGGGGGGGAATCAGCCCCAGCATTTT. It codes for CASSPNTGGNQPQHF.

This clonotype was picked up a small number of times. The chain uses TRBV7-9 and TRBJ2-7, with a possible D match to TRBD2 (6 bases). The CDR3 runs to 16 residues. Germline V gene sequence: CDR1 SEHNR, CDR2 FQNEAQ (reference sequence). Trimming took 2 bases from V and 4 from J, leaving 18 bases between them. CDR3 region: CASSLKTPGTDYEQYF. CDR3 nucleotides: TGTGCCAGCAGCTTAAAAACCCCCGGGACTGATTACGAGCAGTACTTC.

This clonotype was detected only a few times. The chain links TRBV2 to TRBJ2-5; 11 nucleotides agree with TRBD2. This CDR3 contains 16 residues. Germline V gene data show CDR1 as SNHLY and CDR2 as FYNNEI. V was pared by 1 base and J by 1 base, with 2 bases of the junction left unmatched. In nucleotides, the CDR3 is TGTGCCAGCAGTGAAGGGCTAGCGGGGGGCCAAGAGACCCAGTACTTC. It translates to CASSEGLAGGQETQYF.

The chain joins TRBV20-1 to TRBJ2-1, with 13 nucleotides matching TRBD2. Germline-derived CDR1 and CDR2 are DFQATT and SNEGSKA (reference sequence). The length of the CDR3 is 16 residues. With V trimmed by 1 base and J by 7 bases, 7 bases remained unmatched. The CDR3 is CSARGDPGLAGNEQFF. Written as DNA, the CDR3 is TGCAGTGCTAGAGGAGATCCGGGACTAGCGGGGAATGAGCAGTTCTTC.

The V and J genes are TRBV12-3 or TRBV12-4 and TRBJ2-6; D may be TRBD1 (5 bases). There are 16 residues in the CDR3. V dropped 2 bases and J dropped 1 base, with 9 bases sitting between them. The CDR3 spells CASSLFTGSGANVLTF. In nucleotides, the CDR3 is TGTGCCAGCAGTTTATTCACAGGATCTGGGGCCAACGTCCTGACTTTC.

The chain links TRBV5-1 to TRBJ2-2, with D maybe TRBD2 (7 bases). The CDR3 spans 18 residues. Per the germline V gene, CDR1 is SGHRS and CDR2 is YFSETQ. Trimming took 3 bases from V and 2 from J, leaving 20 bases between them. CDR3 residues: CASSWREPSGGNTGELFF. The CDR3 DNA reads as TGCGCCAGCAGCTGGAGGGAACCGTCGGGGGGCAACACCGGGGAGCTGTTTTTT.

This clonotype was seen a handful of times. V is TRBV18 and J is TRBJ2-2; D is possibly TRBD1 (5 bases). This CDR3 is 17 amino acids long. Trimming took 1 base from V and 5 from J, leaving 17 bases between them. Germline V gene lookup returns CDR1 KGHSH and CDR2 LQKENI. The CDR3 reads CASSPLRAPLGTGELFF. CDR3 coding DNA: TGTGCCAGCTCACCACTCAGGGCGCCCCTGGGGACCGGGGAGCTGTTTTTT.

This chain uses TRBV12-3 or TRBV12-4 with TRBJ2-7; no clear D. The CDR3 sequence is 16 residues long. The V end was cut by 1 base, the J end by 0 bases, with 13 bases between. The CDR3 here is CASSLGAGRSSYEQYF. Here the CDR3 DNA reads TGTGCCAGCAGTTTAGGGGCCGGAAGGAGCTCCTACGAGCAGTACTTC.

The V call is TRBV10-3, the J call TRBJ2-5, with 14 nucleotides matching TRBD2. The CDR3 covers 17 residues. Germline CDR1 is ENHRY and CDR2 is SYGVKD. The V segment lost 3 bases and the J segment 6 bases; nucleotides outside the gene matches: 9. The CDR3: CAISERTSGGSGKTQYF. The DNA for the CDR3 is TGTGCCATCAGTGAAAGGACTAGCGGGGGGTCCGGAAAGACCCAGTACTTC.

The CDR3 here is CASSYSVTRGTQYF. CDR3 DNA sequence: TGTGCCAGCAGTTACTCGGTGACTAGAGGTACCCAGTACTTC. The rearrangement joins TRBV6-5 to TRBJ2-5, with a possible D match to TRBD2 (6 bases). Germline lookup yields CDR1 MNHEY and CDR2 SVGAGI. This CDR3 has 14 amino acids. V lost 0 bases, J lost 8 bases, and 13 bases lay in between.

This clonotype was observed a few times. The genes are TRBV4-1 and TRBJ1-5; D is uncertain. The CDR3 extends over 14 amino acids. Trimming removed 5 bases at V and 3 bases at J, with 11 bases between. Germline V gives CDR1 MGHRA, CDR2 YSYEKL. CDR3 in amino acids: CASSSQKTNQPQHF. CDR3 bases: TGCGCCAGCAGCTCCCAGAAAACCAATCAGCCCCAGCATTTT.

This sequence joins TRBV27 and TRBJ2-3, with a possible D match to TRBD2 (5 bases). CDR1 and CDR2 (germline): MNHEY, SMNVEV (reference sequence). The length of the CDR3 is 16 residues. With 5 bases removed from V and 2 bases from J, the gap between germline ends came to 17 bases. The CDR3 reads CASSPLLGSLTDTQYF. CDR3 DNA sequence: TGTGCCAGCAGTCCCTTACTAGGTAGCCTCACAGATACGCAGTATTTT.